This is a list of T cell receptor beta chains from one sample in a study of cytomegalovirus exposure and HLA in healthy donors. Repertoires were generated with immunoSEQ multiplex PCR, while TCRdb's copy carries only in-frame clones and drops some. The sample has about 160,000 clones, approximately 88% seen once. The sequencing sample was made of PBMCs. The receptors originated from a young man in good health and CMV-seronegative. CDR3s include the opening cysteine and the closing phenylalanine or tryptophan. Fields, in order: V gene, clone size, J gene, D gene, CDR3 protein, CDR3 DNA. A D gene is named only where the DNA matches it firmly. Part of the rows lack a size; the others show once, few, many or a class for expanded clones.

V gene: TRBV9
clone size: .
J gene: TRBJ2-2
D gene: TRBD2
CDR3 protein: CASSVDDGRLTGELFF
CDR3 DNA: TGTGCCAGCAGCGTAGACGACGGGAGGCTAACCGGGGAGCTGTTTTTT

V gene: TRBV5-4
clone size: .
J gene: TRBJ2-7
D gene: .
CDR3 protein: CASSLAPDTYEQYF
CDR3 DNA: TGTGCCAGCAGCTTGGCACCGGACACCTACGAGCAGTACTTC

V gene: TRBV9
clone size: .
J gene: TRBJ1-5
D gene: TRBD1
CDR3 protein: CASSKTGIGQPQHF
CDR3 DNA: TGTGCCAGCAGCAAGACAGGGATAGGGCAGCCCCAGCATTTT

V gene: TRBV5-1
clone size: .
J gene: TRBJ2-5
D gene: TRBD1
CDR3 protein: CASSSDPDRGTQYF
CDR3 DNA: TGCGCCAGCAGCTCCGATCCAGACAGGGGGACCCAGTACTTC

V gene: TRBV5-6
clone size: .
J gene: TRBJ1-1
D gene: .
CDR3 protein: CASSFPGTEAFF
CDR3 DNA: TGTGCCAGCAGCTTTCCTGGGACAGAAGCTTTCTTT

V gene: TRBV5-6
clone size: .
J gene: TRBJ2-7
D gene: TRBD1
CDR3 protein: CASRGQGSTYEQYF
CDR3 DNA: TGTGCCAGCAGGGGACAGGGTTCTACCTACGAGCAGTACTTC

V gene: TRBV10-3
clone size: .
J gene: TRBJ2-2
D gene: TRBD1
CDR3 protein: CAISDGTGRLFF
CDR3 DNA: TGTGCCATCAGTGACGGGACAGGGAGGCTGTTTTTT

V gene: TRBV4-2
clone size: .
J gene: TRBJ2-1
D gene: .
CDR3 protein: CASSQYYNEQFF
CDR3 DNA: TGTGCCAGCAGCCAGTACTACAATGAGCAGTTCTTC

V gene: TRBV5-1
clone size: .
J gene: TRBJ1-2
D gene: .
CDR3 protein: CASREMEAGSYGYTF
CDR3 DNA: TGCGCCAGCAGAGAAATGGAAGCAGGGTCCTATGGCTACACCTTC

V gene: TRBV4-2
clone size: once
J gene: TRBJ1-3
D gene: .
CDR3 protein: CASSQEGRDGNTIYF
CDR3 DNA: TGTGCCAGCAGCCAAGAAGGCAGGGATGGAAACACCATATATTTT

V gene: TRBV6-5
clone size: .
J gene: TRBJ2-5
D gene: .
CDR3 protein: CASSYSKGGAETQYF
CDR3 DNA: TGTGCCAGCAGTTACTCGAAGGGGGGGGCCGAGACCCAGTACTTC

V gene: TRBV4-1
clone size: .
J gene: TRBJ2-7
D gene: .
CDR3 protein: CASSQDSTSYEQYF
CDR3 DNA: TGCGCCAGCAGCCAGGACAGCACCTCCTACGAGCAGTACTTC

V gene: TRBV27
clone size: .
J gene: TRBJ2-7
D gene: .
CDR3 protein: CASWSEYYEQYF
CDR3 DNA: TGTGCCAGCTGGAGCGAGTACTACGAGCAGTACTTC

V gene: TRBV27
clone size: .
J gene: TRBJ2-3
D gene: TRBD2
CDR3 protein: CASSLVGGRETDTQYF
CDR3 DNA: TGTGCCAGCAGTTTAGTCGGGGGGAGAGAGACAGATACGCAGTATTTT

V gene: TRBV28
clone size: .
J gene: TRBJ1-2
D gene: .
CDR3 protein: CASRAGGGADYGYTF
CDR3 DNA: TGTGCCAGCAGGGCCGGAGGAGGGGCTGACTATGGCTACACCTTC

V gene: TRBV6-5
clone size: .
J gene: TRBJ1-2
D gene: TRBD1
CDR3 protein: CASSSTGSNYGYTF
CDR3 DNA: TGTGCCAGCAGTTCGACAGGGTCCAACTATGGCTACACCTTC

V gene: TRBV25-1
clone size: .
J gene: TRBJ2-5
D gene: TRBD2
CDR3 protein: CASSDNIGGGITETQYF
CDR3 DNA: TGTGCCAGCAGTGATAATATCGGGGGAGGGATCACGGAGACCCAGTACTTC

V gene: TRBV6-1
clone size: .
J gene: TRBJ1-1
D gene: .
CDR3 protein: CASSDSAGNTEAFF
CDR3 DNA: TGTGCCAGCAGTGATAGTGCAGGGAATACTGAAGCTTTCTTT

V gene: TRBV5-4
clone size: .
J gene: TRBJ2-7
D gene: TRBD1
CDR3 protein: CASSRLFSGGIDEQYF
CDR3 DNA: TGTGCCAGCAGCCGTCTTTTTTCAGGGGGCATCGACGAGCAGTACTTC

V gene: TRBV5-6
clone size: once
J gene: TRBJ2-2
D gene: .
CDR3 protein: CASSRAGQGIIGELFF
CDR3 DNA: TGTGCCAGCAGCCGGGCGGGGCAGGGAATAATCGGGGAGCTGTTTTTT

V gene: TRBV19
clone size: .
J gene: TRBJ2-3
D gene: TRBD1
CDR3 protein: CASSIPQGATDTQYF
CDR3 DNA: TGTGCCAGTAGTATTCCACAGGGGGCAACAGATACGCAGTATTTT

V gene: TRBV7-9
clone size: few
J gene: TRBJ2-1
D gene: .
CDR3 protein: CASSLGGEWRNEQFF
CDR3 DNA: TGTGCCAGCAGCTTAGGAGGAGAGTGGAGAAATGAGCAGTTCTTC

V gene: TRBV11-3
clone size: .
J gene: TRBJ2-5
D gene: .
CDR3 protein: CASSLFLAWETQYF
CDR3 DNA: TGTGCCAGCAGCTTATTCCTAGCGTGGGAGACCCAGTACTTC

V gene: TRBV5-1
clone size: .
J gene: TRBJ2-7
D gene: TRBD2
CDR3 protein: CASSLGQGGINEQYF
CDR3 DNA: TGCGCCAGCAGCTTGGGTCAGGGAGGGATCAACGAGCAGTACTTC

V gene: TRBV28
clone size: .
J gene: TRBJ1-5
D gene: .
CDR3 protein: CASSLGTNQPQHF
CDR3 DNA: TGTGCCAGCAGTTTGGGGACTAATCAGCCCCAGCATTTT

V gene: TRBV2
clone size: .
J gene: TRBJ1-1
D gene: .
CDR3 protein: CASSEQRGTEAFF
CDR3 DNA: TGTGCCAGCAGTGAACAGAGGGGGACTGAAGCTTTCTTT

V gene: TRBV19
clone size: .
J gene: TRBJ1-1
D gene: TRBD1
CDR3 protein: CASSRTGLLNTEAFF
CDR3 DNA: TGTGCCAGTAGTAGGACAGGCCTTTTGAACACTGAAGCTTTCTTT

V gene: TRBV9
clone size: .
J gene: TRBJ2-2
D gene: .
CDR3 protein: CASSLRTDTGELFF
CDR3 DNA: TGTGCCAGCAGCCTCCGGACTGACACCGGGGAGCTGTTTTTT

V gene: TRBV4-1
clone size: .
J gene: TRBJ2-7
D gene: .
CDR3 protein: CASSQEAGREQYF
CDR3 DNA: TGCGCCAGCAGCCAAGAGGCAGGTCGGGAGCAGTACTTC

V gene: TRBV30
clone size: .
J gene: TRBJ2-1
D gene: TRBD2
CDR3 protein: CAWSVAGGPNDEQFF
CDR3 DNA: TGTGCCTGGAGTGTGGCGGGAGGGCCAAATGATGAGCAGTTCTTC

V gene: TRBV5-1
clone size: once
J gene: TRBJ2-7
D gene: TRBD1
CDR3 protein: CASSTDRVEQYF
CDR3 DNA: TGCGCCAGCAGCACTGACAGGGTCGAGCAGTACTTC

V gene: TRBV4-2
clone size: .
J gene: TRBJ2-1
D gene: TRBD2
CDR3 protein: CASSQEGLAGGDEQFF
CDR3 DNA: TGTGCCAGCAGCCAAGAGGGGCTAGCGGGAGGGGATGAGCAGTTCTTC

V gene: TRBV5-5
clone size: .
J gene: TRBJ2-1
D gene: .
CDR3 protein: CASTAERTTNNEQFF
CDR3 DNA: TGTGCCAGCACCGCGGAGCGGACTACTAACAATGAGCAGTTCTTC

V gene: TRBV19
clone size: .
J gene: TRBJ2-5
D gene: .
CDR3 protein: CASSIRQGREETQYF
CDR3 DNA: TGTGCCAGTAGTATTAGGCAGGGTAGAGAAGAGACCCAGTACTTC

V gene: TRBV19
clone size: .
J gene: TRBJ2-7
D gene: TRBD1
CDR3 protein: CASKRTGSNEQYF
CDR3 DNA: TGTGCCAGTAAAAGGACAGGGTCTAATGAGCAGTACTTC

V gene: TRBV30
clone size: .
J gene: TRBJ1-5
D gene: .
CDR3 protein: CAWSVDNNQPQHF
CDR3 DNA: TGTGCCTGGAGTGTAGACAACAATCAGCCCCAGCATTTT

V gene: TRBV4-3
clone size: .
J gene: TRBJ2-7
D gene: .
CDR3 protein: CASSQGAGAYEQYF
CDR3 DNA: TGCGCCAGCAGCCAAGGGGCAGGGGCCTACGAGCAGTACTTC

V gene: TRBV10-1
clone size: .
J gene: TRBJ2-7
D gene: .
CDR3 protein: CASSEHRFYEQYF
CDR3 DNA: TGCGCCAGCAGTGAACACAGATTCTACGAGCAGTACTTC